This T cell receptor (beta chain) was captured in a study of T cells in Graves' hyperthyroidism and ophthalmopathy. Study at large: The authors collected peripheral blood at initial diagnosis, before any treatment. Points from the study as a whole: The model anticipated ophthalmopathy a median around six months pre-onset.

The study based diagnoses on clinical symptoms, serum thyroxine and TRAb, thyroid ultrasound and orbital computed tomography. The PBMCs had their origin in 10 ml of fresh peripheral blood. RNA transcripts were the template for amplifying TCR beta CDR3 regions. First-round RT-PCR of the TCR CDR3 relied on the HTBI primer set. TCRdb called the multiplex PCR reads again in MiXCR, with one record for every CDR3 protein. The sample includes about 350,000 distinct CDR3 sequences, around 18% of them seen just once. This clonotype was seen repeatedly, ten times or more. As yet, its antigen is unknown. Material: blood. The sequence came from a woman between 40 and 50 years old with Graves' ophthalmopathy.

CDR3 in amino acids: CASSYYRGANVLTF. The CDR3 nucleotides read TGTGCCAGCAGTTACTACAGGGGGGCCAACGTCCTGACTTTC. This chain connects TRBV6-5 to TRBJ2-6; TRBD1 is a possible D gene (5 bases). With 1 base removed from V and 4 bases from J, the gap between germline ends came to 5 bases. The germline V gene encodes CDR1 MNHEY and CDR2 SVGAGI. CDR3 size: 14 residues.